The clone carrying this TCR beta chain is a singleton in its sample. This sample is drawn from a study of blood T cell repertoires in COVID-19. Background on the study: The study drew acute and convalescent COVID-19 samples from the United States, Italy and Spain. T cells, B-cell-depleted T cells, or PBMCs provided the cDNA or gDNA that served as material.

The CDR3 contains 14 residues. Germline CDR1 reads SQVTM; CDR2 reads ANQGSEA. V lost 4 bases and J lost 1, with 12 bases in between. As processed by the authors: Estimation of nucleated cell counts was performed using reference gene primer amplification. Here immunoSEQ multiplex PCR was the method, and the copy in TCRdb shows in-frame clones only, minus some. V and J calls and clone size are those listed in that table; D and trimming were worked out from the DNA. The repertoire holds about 94,000 clones, with over 70% as singletons. Material: peripheral blood. This clonotype was sampled from a human donor in a cohort sampled during active COVID-19. The chain has TRBV29-1 and TRBJ2-3; no clear D. The CDR3 protein is CSVVSAGGTDTQYF. CDR3 in DNA: TGCAGCGTTGTTTCCGCCGGTGGCACAGATACGCAGTATTTT.